Below, 18 T cell receptor beta chains from the same sample are listed, as sequenced in a study of blood T cell repertoires in COVID-19. Generated by immunoSEQ multiplex PCR, the TCRdb table keeps only in-frame clones and is missing some. This sample has about 200,000 clones, with around 81% found just once. Sequences were obtained from peripheral blood. Receptors were obtained from a woman aged 70-85 years with acute or convalescent COVID-19.

The chain is built from TRBV5-5 and TRBJ2-7; 8 bases fit TRBD2. CDR1 and CDR2 (germline): SGHKS, YYEKEE (reference sequence). CDR3 length: 15 amino acids. V trimming: 4 bases; J trimming: 4 bases; junction bases outside the gene matches: 10. CDR3 amino acids: CASSPPGGRGYEQYF. CDR3 DNA: TGTGCCAGCAGCCCCCCGGGGGGGCGGGGGTACGAGCAGTACTTC.

The J gene is TRBJ1-2, the V gene TRBV6-1; D is uncertain. V was shortened by 0 bases and J by 4 bases, with 12 bases between the two germline ends. This CDR3 has 15 residues. CDR1 and CDR2 (germline): MNHNS, SASEGT. The CDR3 DNA is TGTGCCAGCAGTGAAGCGCCAGGCGTGCCCTATGGCTACACCTTC. This sequence encodes CASSEAPGVPYGYTF.

The sample holds a few counts of this clone. V and J are TRBV25-1 and TRBJ1-1; TRBD1 might be the D (5 bases). V was pared by 4 bases and J by 0 bases, with 12 bases between. The CDR3 extends over 15 amino acids. Per germline, CDR1 MGHDK and CDR2 SYGVNS. CDR3 residues: CASSGLGGMNTEAFF. The CDR3 coding sequence is TGTGCCAGCAGTGGGCTGGGGGGGATGAACACTGAAGCTTTCTTT.

The rearrangement links TRBV25-1 to TRBJ2-7; TRBD2 matches at 11 bases. The CDR3 consists of 16 residues. J lost 1 base, V lost 3 bases, and 5 bases had no gene match. Germline V lookup: CDR1 MGHDK, CDR2 SYGVNS. The CDR3: CASSDVLAGASYEQYF. The CDR3 nucleotides are TGTGCCAGCAGTGACGTACTAGCGGGGGCTTCCTACGAGCAGTACTTC.

This chain links TRBV28 with TRBJ1-2; 7 positions agree with TRBD1. The CDR3 totals 13 residues. Germline V lookup: CDR1 MDHEN, CDR2 SYDVKM. V gave up 8 bases and J gave up 1 base; unmatched junction bases: 4. CDR3: CASATGDNYGYTF. CDR3 nucleotides: TGTGCCAGCGCCACAGGGGATAACTATGGCTACACCTTC.

This chain connects TRBV3-1 (or the pseudogene TRBV3-2) to TRBJ2-7, with 11 bases aligning to TRBD1. The ends lost 1 base at V and 3 bases at J; junction bases unmatched: 2. Germline V gene data show CDR1 as LGHDT and CDR2 as YNNKEL (reference sequence). The CDR3 is 15 residues long. Written as DNA, the CDR3 is TGTGCCAGCAGCCAAGGCGGGACAGGGGGCTACGAGCAGTACTTC. Encoded protein: CASSQGGTGGYEQYF.

The chain recombines TRBV6-4 with TRBJ1-6, with TRBD1 matching over 9 bases. CDR1 is MRHNA, CDR2 SNTAGT, per germline. The CDR3 extends over 14 amino acids. The trim removed 6 bases at V and 10 bases at J, leaving 7 bases unmatched. The DNA of the CDR3 is TGTGCCAGCAGGTCCACAGGGGGCGACTCACCCCTCCACTTT. This translates into CASRSTGGDSPLHF.

The V call is TRBV2, the J call TRBJ1-5; D is unclear. Per the germline V gene, CDR1 is SNHLY and CDR2 is FYNNEI. The CDR3 sequence is 13 residues long. V gave up 8 bases and J gave up 3 bases, with 11 bases separating them. The CDR3 reads CASGNMVNQPQHF. CDR3 coding DNA: TGTGCCAGCGGTAACATGGTCAATCAGCCCCAGCATTTT.

This clone has just one count. The chain recombines TRBV5-8 with TRBJ2-5, with 14 bases matching TRBD2. The V and J ends lost 0 bases and 1 base, in that order; junction bases with no gene match: 2. The CDR3 sequence is 17 residues long. Germline values: CDR1 SGHTS, CDR2 YDEGEE. CDR3 bases: TGTGCCAGCAGCTTGGGACTAGCGGGAGGGCCCCAAGAGACCCAGTACTTC. Its protein is CASSLGLAGGPQETQYF.

The gene calls are TRBV3-1 (or the pseudogene TRBV3-2) and TRBJ1-4; the D is unclear. CDR3 length equals 14 residues. The V end lost 2 bases, the J end lost 5 bases, and 9 bases lay between the germline ends. Germline V gene data show CDR1 as LGHDT and CDR2 as YNNKEL (reference sequence). As DNA, the CDR3 is TGTGCCAGCAGCCAACAACTGACAAATGAAAAACTGTTTTTT. This codes for CASSQQLTNEKLFF.

The chain recombines TRBV11-3 with TRBJ2-1, with 8 positions matching TRBD2. V shed 5 bases and J 0 bases; nucleotides not matched to a gene: 9. The length of the CDR3 is 17 residues. Germline-derived CDR1 and CDR2 are SGHNT and YENEEA. CDR3 in DNA: TGTGCCAGCAGCCCTCAAGCGGGAGCGTCCTCCTACAATGAGCAGTTCTTC. Amino acids: CASSPQAGASSYNEQFF.

This clone was found a few times. The J gene is TRBJ2-2, the V gene TRBV18; 11 positions match TRBD1. Germline CDR1 KGHSH, CDR2 LQKENI. Trimming at V came to 3 bases and at J to 7 bases, leaving 7 bases not matched to a gene. CDR3 length: 16 amino acids. The CDR3 spells CASSPFGQGAGGELFF. The CDR3 coding sequence is TGTGCCAGCTCACCGTTTGGACAGGGGGCTGGCGGGGAGCTGTTTTTT.

The V call is TRBV7-9, the J call TRBJ2-3; D is uncertain. Germline assignment: CDR1 SEHNR and CDR2 FQNEAQ (reference sequence). V lost 5 bases and J lost 0, with 15 bases in between. This CDR3 region has 16 residues. CDR3 DNA sequence: TGTGCCAGCAGCCCAGTGGGTAGCAGAAGCACAGATACGCAGTATTTT. Protein: CASSPVGSRSTDTQYF.

This clone was observed a handful of times. The chain has TRBV29-1 and TRBJ1-2, with D perhaps matching TRBD1 (5 bases). This CDR3 is 12 amino acids long. With 6 bases removed from V and 7 bases from J, the gap between germline ends came to 15 bases. The germline CDR1 and CDR2 sequences are SQVTM and ANQGSEA. CDR3 in DNA: TGCAGCGTCCTGGGACTACCCGGTGGCTACACCTTC. Its protein product is CSVLGLPGGYTF.

This chain uses TRBV27 with TRBJ1-2, with D tentatively TRBD1 (5 bases). This CDR3 has 13 amino acids. Trimming stripped 3 bases from V and 6 bases from J, with 11 bases between. Germline V gene lookup returns CDR1 MNHEY and CDR2 SMNVEV (reference sequence). Here the CDR3 reads CASSFREGHGYTF. For the CDR3, the DNA is TGTGCCAGCAGTTTTAGGGAGGGACATGGCTACACCTTC.

The V call is TRBV5-1, the J call TRBJ2-1, with 9 positions matching TRBD2. The CDR3 is 13 amino acids. The germline V gene encodes CDR1 SGHRS and CDR2 YFSETQ. With 5 bases clipped from V and 8 bases from J, the junction kept 5 bases outside the gene matches. The CDR3 coding sequence is TGCGCCAGCAGACGCGGGAGGGCGGATGAGCAGTTCTTC. Residues: CASRRGRADEQFF.

Note on this clone: At one end, the junction sequence differs from germline, possibly due to a read error. The chain couples TRBV7-7 to TRBJ2-1; D might be TRBD2 (5 bases). CDR3 length: 16 amino acids. Germline V gene sequence: CDR1 SSHAT, CDR2 FNYEAQ (reference sequence). CDR3 coding DNA: TGTGCTAGCAGCCCACGGACTGGTCAGGCCTACAATGAGCAGTTCTTC. Translation: CASSPRTGQAYNEQFF.

The CDR3 DNA follows: TGCGCCAGCAGCCCCACAGGGTTAAAAGGCTACACCTTC. Its protein product is CASSPTGLKGYTF. J is TRBJ1-2 and V is TRBV4-1; tentatively, D is TRBD1 (6 bases). V lost 4 bases and J lost 8, with 14 bases in between. The CDR3 loop spans 13 amino acids. Per the germline V gene, CDR1 is MGHRA and CDR2 is YSYEKL.